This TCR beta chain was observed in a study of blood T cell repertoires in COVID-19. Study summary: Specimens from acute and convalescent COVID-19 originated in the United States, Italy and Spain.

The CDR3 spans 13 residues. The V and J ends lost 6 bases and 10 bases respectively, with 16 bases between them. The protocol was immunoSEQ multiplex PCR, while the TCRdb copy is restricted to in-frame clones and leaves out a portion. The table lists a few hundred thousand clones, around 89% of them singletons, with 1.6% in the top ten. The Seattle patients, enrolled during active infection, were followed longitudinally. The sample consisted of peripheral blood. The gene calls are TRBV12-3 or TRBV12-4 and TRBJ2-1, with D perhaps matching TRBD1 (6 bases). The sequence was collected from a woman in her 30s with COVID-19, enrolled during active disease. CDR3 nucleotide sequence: TGTGCCAGCAGCTTGAGGGGGATGGGAGAGCAGTTCTTC. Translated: CASSLRGMGEQFF.